The 2 T cell receptor beta chains listed next were all sequenced from one sample in a study of T cell changes during pregnancy in multiple sclerosis. The table came from immunoSEQ multiplex PCR; TCRdb's copy has only in-frame clones and leaves some out. The sample consists of 70,000 to 90,000 clones, around 93% of them appearing once. The sample here was PBMCs, taken in the first trimester of pregnancy. These receptor sequences come from a female donor in good health, serving as a control in a pregnancy study. Some clones in this sample may be carry-over from other donors' samples.

The genes are TRBV18 and TRBJ2-7; weak D call: TRBD2 (6 bases). Germline loops: CDR1 KGHSH, CDR2 LQKENI. This CDR3 has 17 amino acids. V lost 0 bases, J lost 0 bases, and 15 bases lay in between. Written as DNA, the CDR3 is TGTGCCAGCTCACCACCGGAGGGTTATAGTAGCTCCTACGAGCAGTACTTC. This gives the protein CASSPPEGYSSSYEQYF.

This sequence joins TRBV11-2 and TRBJ2-7, with 7 positions matching TRBD1. Germline V gene lookup returns CDR1 SGHAT and CDR2 FQNNGV. CDR3 length equals 14 residues. The trim removed 2 bases at V and 2 bases at J, leaving 3 bases unmatched. The CDR3 reads CASSLTQGAYEQYF. As DNA, the CDR3 is TGTGCCAGCAGCTTAACCCAGGGGGCCTACGAGCAGTACTTC.